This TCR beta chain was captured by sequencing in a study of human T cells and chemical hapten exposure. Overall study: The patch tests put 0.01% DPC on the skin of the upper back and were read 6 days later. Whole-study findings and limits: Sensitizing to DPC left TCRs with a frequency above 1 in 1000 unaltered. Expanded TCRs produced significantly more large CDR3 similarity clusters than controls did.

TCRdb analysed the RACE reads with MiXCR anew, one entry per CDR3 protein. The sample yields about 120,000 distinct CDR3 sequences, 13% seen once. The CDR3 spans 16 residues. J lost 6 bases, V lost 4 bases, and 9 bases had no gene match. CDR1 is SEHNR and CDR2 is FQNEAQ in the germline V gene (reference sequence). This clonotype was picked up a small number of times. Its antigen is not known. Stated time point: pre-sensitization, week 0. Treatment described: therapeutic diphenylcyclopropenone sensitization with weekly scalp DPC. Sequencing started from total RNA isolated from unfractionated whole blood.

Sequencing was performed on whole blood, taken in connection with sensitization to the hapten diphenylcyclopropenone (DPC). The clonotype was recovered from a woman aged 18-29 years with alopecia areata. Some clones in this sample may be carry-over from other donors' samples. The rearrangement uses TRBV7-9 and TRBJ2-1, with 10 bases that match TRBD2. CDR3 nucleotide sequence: TGTGCCAGCAGCTCCCGGACTAGCGGAGCCCTCAATGAGCAGTTCTTC. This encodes CASSSRTSGALNEQFF.